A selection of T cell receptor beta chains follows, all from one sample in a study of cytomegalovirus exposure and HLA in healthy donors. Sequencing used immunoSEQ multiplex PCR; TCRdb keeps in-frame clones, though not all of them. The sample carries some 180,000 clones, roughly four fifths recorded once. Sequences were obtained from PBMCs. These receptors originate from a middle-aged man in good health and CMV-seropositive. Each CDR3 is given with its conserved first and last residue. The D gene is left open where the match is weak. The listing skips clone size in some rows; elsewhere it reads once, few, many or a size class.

CASSILYSGSGELFF	TGTGCCAGTAGTATACTGTACAGCGGCAGCGGGGAGCTGTTTTTT	-	TRBV19	TRBJ2-2	-
CASSLDYSGANVLTF	TGTGCCAGCAGCTTGGACTACTCTGGGGCCAACGTCCTGACTTTC	-	TRBV5-4	TRBJ2-6	-
CASSFPSEKLFF	TGTGCCAGCAGCTTTCCGAGTGAAAAACTGTTTTTT	-	TRBV7-9	TRBJ1-4	-
CASSPGTSGFYEQYF	TGTGCCAGCAGCCCCGGGACTAGCGGATTCTACGAGCAGTACTTC	TRBD2	TRBV4-2	TRBJ2-7	-
CATSRVDSYEQYF	TGTGCCACCAGCAGAGTGGACAGCTACGAGCAGTACTTC	-	TRBV15	TRBJ2-7	-
CASSTTGANTEAFF	TGTGCCAGCAGTACGACAGGGGCAAACACTGAAGCTTTCTTT	TRBD1	TRBV6-5	TRBJ1-1	-
CASSQGGTGSEKLFF	TGCGCCAGCAGCCAAGGTGGGACAGGGTCTGAAAAACTGTTTTTT	TRBD1	TRBV4-3	TRBJ1-4	-
CASSLESHDEQFF	TGTGCCAGCAGCTTGGAAAGCCACGATGAGCAGTTCTTC	-	TRBV5-4	TRBJ2-1	-
CSAARSYEQYF	TGCAGTGCTGCTAGAAGCTACGAGCAGTACTTC	-	TRBV20-1	TRBJ2-7	-
CASSPVGDYGYTF	TGCGCCAGCAGCCCGGTCGGGGACTATGGCTACACCTTC	-	TRBV5-1	TRBJ1-2	-
CASSEARTAAPDTQYF	TGTGCCAGCAGTGAAGCGAGGACAGCAGCGCCGGATACGCAGTATTTT	-	TRBV6-1	TRBJ2-3	-
CASSPQGAATEAFF	TGTGCCAGCAGTCCGCAGGGGGCGGCCACTGAAGCTTTCTTT	TRBD1	TRBV27	TRBJ1-1	-
CASSKSGTSGWTSYEQYF	TGTGCCAGCAGTAAATCGGGGACTAGCGGATGGACCTCCTACGAGCAGTACTTC	TRBD2	TRBV28	TRBJ2-7	-
CANSSGGQTSTDTQYF	TGCGCCAACTCTAGCGGGGGGCAAACTAGCACAGATACGCAGTATTTT	TRBD2	TRBV23-1	TRBJ2-3	-
CASSMAGGYTEAFF	TGCGCCAGCAGTATGGCAGGGGGGTACACTGAAGCTTTCTTT	TRBD1	TRBV5-1	TRBJ1-1	-
CASSPGLAGVDEQFF	TGTGCCAGCAGCCCCGGACTAGCGGGAGTTGATGAGCAGTTCTTC	TRBD2	TRBV7-3	TRBJ2-1	-
CASSMGRGYEQYF	TGTGCCAGTAGTATGGGGCGGGGCTACGAGCAGTACTTC	-	TRBV19	TRBJ2-7	-
CASSRSTGGQETQYF	TGTGCCAGCAGCCGTTCGACTGGCGGACAAGAGACCCAGTACTTC	-	TRBV7-7	TRBJ2-5	-
CASSSVDAAGELFF	TGTGCCAGCAGTTCCGTAGACGCGGCCGGGGAGCTGTTTTTT	-	TRBV6-5	TRBJ2-2	-
CASSYESQGGTQYF	TGTGCCAGCAGTTACGAGAGTCAGGGGGGGACCCAGTACTTC	-	TRBV6-5	TRBJ2-5	-
CASTNNPAGQGGYTF	TGTGCCAGCACCAACAACCCGGCCGGACAGGGTGGCTACACCTTC	TRBD1	TRBV5-4	TRBJ1-2	-
CASSLLTGGLTDTQYF	TGTGCCAGCAGCTTACTGACAGGGGGCTTAACAGATACGCAGTATTTT	TRBD1	TRBV5-6	TRBJ2-3	-
CAWSVYRAPQPQHF	TGTGCCTGGAGTGTATACAGGGCCCCTCAGCCCCAGCATTTT	-	TRBV30	TRBJ1-5	-
CASSPGQDQYEQYF	TGTGCCAGCAGCCCCGGACAGGACCAATACGAGCAGTACTTC	TRBD1	TRBV5-4	TRBJ2-7	-
CASSLGNTINEQFF	TGTGCCAGCAGCTTAGGAAATACTATCAATGAGCAGTTCTTC	-	TRBV13	TRBJ2-1	-
CASSDTFSLGQPQHF	TGTGCCAGCAGTGACACGTTCAGTTTGGGCCAGCCCCAGCATTTT	-	TRBV6-1	TRBJ1-5	-
CASSLPGQGNIQYF	TGTGCCAGCAGCTTGCCGGGACAGGGAAACATTCAGTACTTC	TRBD1	TRBV5-4	TRBJ2-4	-
CASSPRSTTGRADYGYTF	TGTGCCAGCTCACCGAGGTCAACTACAGGAAGGGCGGACTATGGCTACACCTTC	-	TRBV18	TRBJ1-2	-
CASSLGAGPSYEQYF	TGTGCCAGCAGCCTAGGGGCGGGGCCCTCCTACGAGCAGTACTTC	-	TRBV11-3	TRBJ2-7	-
CAISSISTVDEQYF	TGTGCCATCAGCTCTATTTCTACGGTTGACGAGCAGTACTTC	-	TRBV10-3	TRBJ2-7	-
CSVEADFDEQFF	TGCAGCGTTGAGGCGGACTTCGATGAGCAGTTCTTC	-	TRBV29-1	TRBJ2-1	few
CASSLAVQGPYEQYF	TGTGCCAGCAGCTTGGCCGTCCAGGGTCCCTACGAGCAGTACTTC	-	TRBV5-4	TRBJ2-7	-
CASGASGDTTQYF	TGTGCCAGCGGGGCTAGCGGGGATACGACCCAGTACTTC	TRBD2	TRBV7-6	TRBJ2-5	-
CASSVTGNTEAFF	TGTGCCAGCAGCGTAACAGGGAACACTGAAGCTTTCTTT	-	TRBV6-1	TRBJ1-1	-
CASSGGTARETQYF	TGCGCCAGCAGCGGAGGGACGGCTCGAGAGACCCAGTACTTC	-	TRBV5-1	TRBJ2-5	-
CASSLDPDRVGEKLFF	TGTGCCAGCAGCTTAGATCCGGACAGGGTGGGAGAAAAACTGTTTTTT	TRBD1	TRBV11-3	TRBJ1-4	-
CASSYGRGQETQYF	TGTGCCAGCAGTTACGGCAGGGGACAAGAGACCCAGTACTTC	-	TRBV6-5	TRBJ2-5	-
CASSLGVYRESTEAFF	TGCGCCAGCAGCTTGGGGGTCTACCGGGAGTCCACTGAAGCTTTCTTT	-	TRBV5-1	TRBJ1-1	-
CASSLVRQRPGDGYTF	TGTGCCAGCAGCTTAGTCCGACAGCGACCAGGGGATGGCTACACCTTC	-	TRBV7-9	TRBJ1-2	-
CASSIAVGGRRGYEQYF	TGTGCCAGTAGTATAGCGGTAGGGGGCAGGAGAGGCTACGAGCAGTACTTC	TRBD1	TRBV19	TRBJ2-7	-
CASSYRGRETQYF	TGTGCCAGCAGTTACAGGGGGCGGGAGACCCAGTACTTC	TRBD1	TRBV6-6	TRBJ2-5	-
CASSLVGRGRRYNEQFF	TGTGCCAGCAGCTTGGTGGGTAGGGGGCGGAGATACAATGAGCAGTTCTTC	TRBD1	TRBV7-9	TRBJ2-1	-
CASSLGLAGAPSQETQYF	TGCGCCAGCAGCTTGGGGCTAGCGGGGGCCCCGTCGCAAGAGACCCAGTACTTC	TRBD2	TRBV5-1	TRBJ2-5	-
CASSFRAGAQETQYF	TGCGCCAGCAGCTTTAGAGCGGGGGCTCAAGAGACCCAGTACTTC	TRBD2	TRBV5-1	TRBJ2-5	few
CASSLGGDRVYEQYF	TGTGCCAGCAGCTTGGGTGGGGACAGGGTCTACGAGCAGTACTTC	TRBD1	TRBV5-4	TRBJ2-7	-
CASTPTVLSNQPQHF	TGTGCCAGCACCCCGACAGTCCTTAGCAATCAGCCCCAGCATTTT	-	TRBV2	TRBJ1-5	-
CASSQDGKRSLGRETQYF	TGTGCCAGCAGCCAAGATGGAAAACGGAGTCTGGGGAGGGAGACCCAGTACTTC	-	TRBV14	TRBJ2-5	-
CASSPPLSSYNEQFF	TGTGCCAGCAGCCCTCCGCTAAGCTCCTACAATGAGCAGTTCTTC	-	TRBV7-9	TRBJ2-1	-
CASSVVQGHQPQHF	TGTGCCAGCTCAGTTGTCCAGGGCCATCAGCCCCAGCATTTT	-	TRBV27	TRBJ1-5	few
CASSGSGTGSIATNEKLFF	TGTGCCAGCAGCGGATCCGGGACAGGGTCTATTGCAACTAATGAAAAACTGTTTTTT	TRBD1	TRBV7-9	TRBJ1-4	-
CASSLFQGVGITYEQYF	TGTGCCAGCAGCTTGTTCCAGGGGGTGGGGATTACCTACGAGCAGTACTTC	TRBD1	TRBV5-4	TRBJ2-7	-
CASSRGSLDRTYGYTF	TGCGCCAGCAGCCGGGGTAGTTTAGACAGGACCTATGGCTACACCTTC	-	TRBV4-1	TRBJ1-2	-
CASSYGTSGSPYEQYF	TGTGCCAGCAGTTACGGGACTAGCGGGAGTCCCTACGAGCAGTACTTC	TRBD2	TRBV6-5	TRBJ2-7	few
CASSVQLGGGTDTQYF	TGTGCCAGCAGTGTCCAATTGGGAGGGGGCACAGATACGCAGTATTTT	TRBD2	TRBV6-1	TRBJ2-3	-
CASSPGLGLGEQYF	TGTGCCAGCAGCCCAGGACTAGGGTTGGGCGAGCAGTACTTC	TRBD2	TRBV6-5	TRBJ2-7	-
CASSGPRDRGYEQFF	TGTGCCAGCAGTGGACCCCGGGACAGGGGCTATGAGCAGTTCTTC	TRBD1	TRBV6-1	TRBJ2-1	-
CASNTYNSPLHF	TGTGCCAGCAACACCTATAATTCACCCCTCCACTTT	-	TRBV6-5	TRBJ1-6	once
CASSLDRRGGYTF	TGTGCCAGCAGCCTGGACAGGCGGGGTGGCTACACCTTC	TRBD1	TRBV5-4	TRBJ1-2	-
CASSFPGQVNTEAFF	TGTGCCAGTAGTTTCCCGGGACAGGTGAACACTGAAGCTTTCTTT	TRBD1	TRBV19	TRBJ1-1	-
CASSLLVGAGQPQHF	TGTGCCAGCAGTTTATTGGTAGGCGCGGGTCAGCCCCAGCATTTT	-	TRBV27	TRBJ1-5	-